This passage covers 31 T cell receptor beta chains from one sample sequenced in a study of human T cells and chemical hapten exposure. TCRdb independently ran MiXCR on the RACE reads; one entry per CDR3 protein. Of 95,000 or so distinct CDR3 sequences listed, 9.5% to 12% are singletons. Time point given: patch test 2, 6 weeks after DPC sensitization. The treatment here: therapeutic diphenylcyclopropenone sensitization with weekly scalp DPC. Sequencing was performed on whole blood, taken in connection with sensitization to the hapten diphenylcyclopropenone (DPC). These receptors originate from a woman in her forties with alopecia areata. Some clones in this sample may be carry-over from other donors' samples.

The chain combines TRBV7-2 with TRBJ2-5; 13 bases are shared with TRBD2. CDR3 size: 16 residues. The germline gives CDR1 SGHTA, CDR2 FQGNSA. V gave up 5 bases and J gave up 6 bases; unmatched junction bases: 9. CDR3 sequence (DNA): TGTGCCAGCAGCCCTCGGACTAGCGGGGGAATAAAGACCCAGTACTTC. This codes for CASSPRTSGGIKTQYF.

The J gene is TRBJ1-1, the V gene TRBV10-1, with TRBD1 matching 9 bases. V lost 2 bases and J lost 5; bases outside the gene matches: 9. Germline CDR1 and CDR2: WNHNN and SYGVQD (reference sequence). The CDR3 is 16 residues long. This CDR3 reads CASSEGGDREDTEAFF. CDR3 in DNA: TGCGCCAGCAGTGAGGGGGGGGACAGGGAGGATACTGAAGCTTTCTTT.

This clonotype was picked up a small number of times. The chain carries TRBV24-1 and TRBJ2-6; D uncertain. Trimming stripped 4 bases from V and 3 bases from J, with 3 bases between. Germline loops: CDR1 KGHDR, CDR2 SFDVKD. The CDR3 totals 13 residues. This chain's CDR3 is CATSELGANVLTF. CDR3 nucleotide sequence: TGTGCCACCAGTGAACTTGGGGCCAACGTCCTGACTTTC.

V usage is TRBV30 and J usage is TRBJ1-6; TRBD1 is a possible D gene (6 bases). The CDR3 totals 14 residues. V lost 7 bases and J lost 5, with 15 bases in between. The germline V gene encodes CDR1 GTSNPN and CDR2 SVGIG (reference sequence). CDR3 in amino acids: CASSGAANNSPLHF. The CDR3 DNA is TGTGCCTCGTCAGGGGCGGCAAATAATTCACCCCTCCACTTT.

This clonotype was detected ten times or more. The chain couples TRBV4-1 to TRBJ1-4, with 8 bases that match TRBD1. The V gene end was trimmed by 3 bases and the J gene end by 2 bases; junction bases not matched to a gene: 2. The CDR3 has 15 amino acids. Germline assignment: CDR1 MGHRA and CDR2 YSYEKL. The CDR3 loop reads CASSHHRGTNEKLFF. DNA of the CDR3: TGCGCCAGCAGCCACCACAGGGGGACTAATGAAAAACTGTTTTTT.

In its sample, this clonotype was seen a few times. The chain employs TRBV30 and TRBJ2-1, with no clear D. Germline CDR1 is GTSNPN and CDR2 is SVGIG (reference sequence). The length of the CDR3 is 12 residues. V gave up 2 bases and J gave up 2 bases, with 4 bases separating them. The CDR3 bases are TGTGCCTGGAGTCGAGCCTACAATGAGCAGTTCTTC. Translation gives CAWSRAYNEQFF.

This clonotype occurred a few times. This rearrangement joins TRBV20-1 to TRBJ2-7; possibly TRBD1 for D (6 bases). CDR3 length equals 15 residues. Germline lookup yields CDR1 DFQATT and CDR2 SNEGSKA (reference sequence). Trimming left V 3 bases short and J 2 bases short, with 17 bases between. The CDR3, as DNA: TGCAGTGCTAGCATAACAGGGCTGGGGGCCTACGAGCAGTACTTC. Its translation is CSASITGLGAYEQYF.

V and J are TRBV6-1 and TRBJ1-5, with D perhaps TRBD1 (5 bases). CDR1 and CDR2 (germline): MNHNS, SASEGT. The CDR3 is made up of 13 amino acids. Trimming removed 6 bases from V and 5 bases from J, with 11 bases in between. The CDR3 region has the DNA TGTGCCAGCAGCGGCAGGGCCGATCAGCCCCAGCATTTT. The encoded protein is CASSGRADQPQHF.

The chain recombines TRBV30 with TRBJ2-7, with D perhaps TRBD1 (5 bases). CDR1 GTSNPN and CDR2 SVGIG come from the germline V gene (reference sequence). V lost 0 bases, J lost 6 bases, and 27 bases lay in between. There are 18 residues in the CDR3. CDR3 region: CAWSVQNRQPGRPGEQYF. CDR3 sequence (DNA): TGTGCCTGGAGTGTACAAAACCGACAGCCGGGTCGACCGGGCGAGCAGTACTTC.

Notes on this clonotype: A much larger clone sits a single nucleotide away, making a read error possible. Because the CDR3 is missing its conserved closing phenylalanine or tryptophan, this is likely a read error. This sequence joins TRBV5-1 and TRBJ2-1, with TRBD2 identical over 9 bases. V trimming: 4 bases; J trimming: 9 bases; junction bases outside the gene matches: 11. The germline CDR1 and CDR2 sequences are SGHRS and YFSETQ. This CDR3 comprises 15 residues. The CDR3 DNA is TGCGCCAGCAGCATTCTAGCGGGGTCTACGGCTGAGCAGTTCATC. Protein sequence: CASSILAGSTAEQFI.

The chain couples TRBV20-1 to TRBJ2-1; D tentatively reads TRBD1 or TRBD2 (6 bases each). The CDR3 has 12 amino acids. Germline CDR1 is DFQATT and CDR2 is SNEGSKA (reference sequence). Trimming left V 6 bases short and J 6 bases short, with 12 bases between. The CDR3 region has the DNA TGCAGTGCGAGGGGGGCCCCCAATGAGCAGTTCTTC. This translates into CSARGAPNEQFF.

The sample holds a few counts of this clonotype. The CDR3 loop reads CASSQDRRRYGYTF. CDR3 DNA: TGTGCCAGCAGCCAAGATCGACGGCGTTATGGCTACACCTTC. J is TRBJ1-2 and V is TRBV14, with D uncertain. The CDR3 sequence is 14 residues long. From germline, CDR1 is SGHDN and CDR2 FVKESK. V was pared by 0 bases and J by 5 bases, with 10 bases between.

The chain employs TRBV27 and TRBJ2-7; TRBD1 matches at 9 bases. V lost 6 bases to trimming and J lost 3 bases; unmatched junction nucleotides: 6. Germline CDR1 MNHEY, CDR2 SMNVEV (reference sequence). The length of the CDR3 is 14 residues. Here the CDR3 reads CASRNRGLRYEQYF. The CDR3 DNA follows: TGTGCCAGCAGGAACAGGGGGCTACGCTACGAGCAGTACTTC.

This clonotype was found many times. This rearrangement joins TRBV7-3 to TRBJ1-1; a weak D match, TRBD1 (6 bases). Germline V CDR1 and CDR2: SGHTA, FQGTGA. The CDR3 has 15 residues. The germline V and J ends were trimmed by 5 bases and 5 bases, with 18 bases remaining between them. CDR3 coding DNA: TGTGCCAGCAGCCCTCACAGGGTTCGGGGAACTGAAGCTTTCTTT. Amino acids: CASSPHRVRGTEAFF. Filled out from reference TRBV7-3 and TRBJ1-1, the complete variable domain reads GAGVSQTPSNKVTEKGKYVELRCDPISGHTALYWYRQSLGQGPEFLIYFQGTGAADDSGLPNDRFFAVRPEGSVSTLKIQRTERGDSAVYLCASSPHRVRGTEAFFGQGTRLTVV.

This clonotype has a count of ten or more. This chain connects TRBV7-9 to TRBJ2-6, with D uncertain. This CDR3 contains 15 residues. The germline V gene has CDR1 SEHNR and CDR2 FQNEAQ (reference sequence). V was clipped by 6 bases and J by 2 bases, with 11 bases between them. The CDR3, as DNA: TGTGCCAGCAGGTCAACCGGGCCTGGGGCCAACGTCCTGACTTTC. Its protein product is CASRSTGPGANVLTF.

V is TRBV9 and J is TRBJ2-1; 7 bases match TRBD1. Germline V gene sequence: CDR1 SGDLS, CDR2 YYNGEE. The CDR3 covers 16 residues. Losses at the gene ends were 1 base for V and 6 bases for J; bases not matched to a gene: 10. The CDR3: CASSVRTGLGRNEQFF. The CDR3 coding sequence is TGTGCCAGCAGCGTACGGACAGGCCTGGGGCGCAATGAGCAGTTCTTC.

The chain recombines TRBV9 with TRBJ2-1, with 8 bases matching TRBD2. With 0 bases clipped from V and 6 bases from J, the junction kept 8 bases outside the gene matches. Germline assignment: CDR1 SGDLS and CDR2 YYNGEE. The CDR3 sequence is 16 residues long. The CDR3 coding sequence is TGTGCCAGCAGCGTAGGGCCGGGAGGGCCGGGCAATGAGCAGTTCTTC. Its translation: CASSVGPGGPGNEQFF.

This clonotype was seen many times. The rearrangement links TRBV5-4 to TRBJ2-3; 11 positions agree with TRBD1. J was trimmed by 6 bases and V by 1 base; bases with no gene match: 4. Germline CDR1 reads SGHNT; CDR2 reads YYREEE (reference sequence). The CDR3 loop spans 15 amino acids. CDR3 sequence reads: CASSLPGQGADTQYF. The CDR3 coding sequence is TGTGCCAGCAGCTTGCCCGGACAGGGGGCGGATACGCAGTATTTT. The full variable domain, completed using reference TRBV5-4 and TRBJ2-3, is ETGVTQSPTHLIKTRGQQVTLRCSSQSGHNTVSWYQQALGQGPQFIFQYYREEENGRGNFPPRFSGLQFPNYSSELNVNALELDDSALYLCASSLPGQGADTQYFGPGTRLTVL.

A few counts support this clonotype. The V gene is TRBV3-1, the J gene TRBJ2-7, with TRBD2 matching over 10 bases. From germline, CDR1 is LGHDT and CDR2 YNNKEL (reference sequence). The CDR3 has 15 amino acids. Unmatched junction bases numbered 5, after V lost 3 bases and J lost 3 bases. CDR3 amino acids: CASSQGLASNYEQYF. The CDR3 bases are TGTGCCAGCAGCCAGGGACTAGCGAGCAACTACGAGCAGTACTTC.

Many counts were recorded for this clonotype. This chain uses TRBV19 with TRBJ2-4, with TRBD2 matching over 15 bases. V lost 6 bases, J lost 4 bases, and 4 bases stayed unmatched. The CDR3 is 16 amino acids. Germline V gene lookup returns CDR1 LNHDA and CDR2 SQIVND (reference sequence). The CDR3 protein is CASSKGTSGRKNIQYF. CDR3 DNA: TGTGCCAGTAGCAAGGGGACTAGCGGGAGGAAAAACATTCAGTACTTC.

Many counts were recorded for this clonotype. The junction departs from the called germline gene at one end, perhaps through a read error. Here the CDR3 reads CASSFGARPETQYF. As DNA, the CDR3 is TGTGCTAGCAGCTTTGGGGCTCGGCCCGAGACCCAGTACTTC. The chain employs TRBV7-7 and TRBJ2-5, with a weak D call TRBD1 (5 bases). The CDR3 has 14 residues. Germline V gives CDR1 SSHAT, CDR2 FNYEAQ (reference sequence).

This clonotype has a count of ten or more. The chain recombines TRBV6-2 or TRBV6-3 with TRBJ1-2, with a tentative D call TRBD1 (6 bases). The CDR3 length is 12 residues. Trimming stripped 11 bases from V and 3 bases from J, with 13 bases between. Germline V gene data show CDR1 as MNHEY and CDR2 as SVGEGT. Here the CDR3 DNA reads TGTGCCCTTCGGGGGCCGGACTATGGCTACACCTTC. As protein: CALRGPDYGYTF.

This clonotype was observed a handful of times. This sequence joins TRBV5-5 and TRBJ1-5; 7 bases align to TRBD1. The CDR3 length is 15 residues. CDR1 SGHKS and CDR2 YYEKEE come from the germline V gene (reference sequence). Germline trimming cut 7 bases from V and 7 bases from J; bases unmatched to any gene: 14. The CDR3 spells CASHLTAGGGQPQHF. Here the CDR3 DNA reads TGTGCCAGCCATCTAACGGCAGGGGGAGGCCAGCCCCAGCATTTT.

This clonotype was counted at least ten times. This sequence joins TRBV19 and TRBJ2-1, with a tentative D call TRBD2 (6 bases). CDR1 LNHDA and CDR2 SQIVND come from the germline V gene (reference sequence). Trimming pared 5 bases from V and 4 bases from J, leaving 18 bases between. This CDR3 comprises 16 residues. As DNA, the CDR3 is TGTGCCAGTAGTTCCTCCGGGGTAGCGGCGTACAATGAGCAGTTCTTC. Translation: CASSSSGVAAYNEQFF.

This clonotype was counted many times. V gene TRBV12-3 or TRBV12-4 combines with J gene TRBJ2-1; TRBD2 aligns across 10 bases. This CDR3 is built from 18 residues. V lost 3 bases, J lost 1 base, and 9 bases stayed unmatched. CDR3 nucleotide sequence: TGTGCCAGCAGTTTCGCCCAGGGACTAGCGAGTTCCTACAATGAGCAGTTCTTC. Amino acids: CASSFAQGLASSYNEQFF.

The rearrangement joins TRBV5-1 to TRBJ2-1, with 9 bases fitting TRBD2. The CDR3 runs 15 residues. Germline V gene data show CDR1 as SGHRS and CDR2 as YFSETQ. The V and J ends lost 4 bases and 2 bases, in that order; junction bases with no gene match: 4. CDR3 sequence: CASSASGTTYNEQFF. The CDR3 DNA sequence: TGCGCCAGCAGCGCTAGCGGGACTACCTACAATGAGCAGTTCTTC. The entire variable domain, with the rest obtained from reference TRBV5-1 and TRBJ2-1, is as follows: KAGVTQTPRYLIKTRGQQVTLSCSPISGHRSVSWYQQTPGQGLQFLFEYFSETQRNKGNFPGRFSGRQFSNSRSEMNVSTLELGDSALYLCASSASGTTYNEQFFGPGTRLTVL.

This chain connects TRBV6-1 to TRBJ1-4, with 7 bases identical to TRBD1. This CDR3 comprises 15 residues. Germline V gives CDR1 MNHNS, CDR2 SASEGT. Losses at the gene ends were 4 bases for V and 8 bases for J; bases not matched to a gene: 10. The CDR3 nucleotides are TGTGCCAGCAGTGTACGACAGGGCTCGGAGGAAAAACTGTTTTTT. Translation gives CASSVRQGSEEKLFF.

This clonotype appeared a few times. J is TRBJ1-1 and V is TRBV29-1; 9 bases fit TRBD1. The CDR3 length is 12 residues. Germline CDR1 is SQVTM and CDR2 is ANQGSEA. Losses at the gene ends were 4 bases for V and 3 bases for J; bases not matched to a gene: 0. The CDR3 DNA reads TGCAGCGTTGGACAGGGGGACACTGAAGCTTTCTTT. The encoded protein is CSVGQGDTEAFF.

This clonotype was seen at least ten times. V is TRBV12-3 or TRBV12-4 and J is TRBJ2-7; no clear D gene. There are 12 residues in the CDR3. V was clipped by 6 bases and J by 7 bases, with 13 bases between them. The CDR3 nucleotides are TGTGCCAGCAGCCCATTGTACTATGAGCAGTACTTC. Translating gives CASSPLYYEQYF.

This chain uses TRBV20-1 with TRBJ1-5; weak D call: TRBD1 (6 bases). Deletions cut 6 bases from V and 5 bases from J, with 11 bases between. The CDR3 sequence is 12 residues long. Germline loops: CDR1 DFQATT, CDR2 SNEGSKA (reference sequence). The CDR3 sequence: CSAGAFDQPQHF. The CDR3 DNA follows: TGCAGTGCGGGGGCGTTCGATCAGCCCCAGCATTTT.

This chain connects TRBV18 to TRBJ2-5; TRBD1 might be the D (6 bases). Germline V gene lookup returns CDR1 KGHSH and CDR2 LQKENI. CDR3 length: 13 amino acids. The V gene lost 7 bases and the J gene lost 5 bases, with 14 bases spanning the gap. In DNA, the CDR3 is TGTGCCAGCTGTTGGACAGAGAGGGAGACCCAGTACTTC. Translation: CASCWTERETQYF.